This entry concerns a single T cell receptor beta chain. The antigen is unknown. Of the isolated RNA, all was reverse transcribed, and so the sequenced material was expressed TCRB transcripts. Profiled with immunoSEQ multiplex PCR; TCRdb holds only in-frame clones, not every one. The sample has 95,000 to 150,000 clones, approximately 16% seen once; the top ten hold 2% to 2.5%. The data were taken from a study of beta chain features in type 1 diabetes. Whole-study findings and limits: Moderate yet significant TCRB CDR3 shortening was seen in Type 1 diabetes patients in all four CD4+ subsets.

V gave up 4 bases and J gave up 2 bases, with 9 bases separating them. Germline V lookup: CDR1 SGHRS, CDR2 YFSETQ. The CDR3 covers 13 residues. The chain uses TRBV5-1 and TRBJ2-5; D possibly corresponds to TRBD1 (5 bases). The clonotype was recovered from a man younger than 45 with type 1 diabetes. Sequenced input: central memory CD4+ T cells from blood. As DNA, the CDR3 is TGCGCCAGCAGCCCGAACAGGCAAGAGACCCAGTACTTC. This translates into CASSPNRQETQYF.